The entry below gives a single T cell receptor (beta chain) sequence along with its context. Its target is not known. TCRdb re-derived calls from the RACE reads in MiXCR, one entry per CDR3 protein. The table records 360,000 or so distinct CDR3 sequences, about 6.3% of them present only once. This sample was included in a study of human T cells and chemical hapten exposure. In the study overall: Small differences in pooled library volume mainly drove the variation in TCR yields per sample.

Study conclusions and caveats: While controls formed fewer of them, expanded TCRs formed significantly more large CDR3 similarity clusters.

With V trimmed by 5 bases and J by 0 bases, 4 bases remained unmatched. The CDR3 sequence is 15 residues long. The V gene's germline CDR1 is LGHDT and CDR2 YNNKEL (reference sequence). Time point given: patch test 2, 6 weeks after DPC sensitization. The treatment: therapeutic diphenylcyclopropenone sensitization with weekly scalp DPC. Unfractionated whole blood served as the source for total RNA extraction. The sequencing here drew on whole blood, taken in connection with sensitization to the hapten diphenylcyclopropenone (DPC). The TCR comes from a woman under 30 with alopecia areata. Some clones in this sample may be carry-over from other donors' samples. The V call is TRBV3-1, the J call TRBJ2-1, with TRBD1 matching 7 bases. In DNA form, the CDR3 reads TGTGCCAGCAGCTTCGACAGGGTCTCCTACAATGAGCAGTTCTTC. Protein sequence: CASSFDRVSYNEQFF.